Following are 27 T cell receptor beta chains from one sample sequenced in a study of sequential checkpoint blockade in melanoma. Treatment defined: randomized to nivolumab then ipilimumab (arm A) or the reverse (arm B). Assay used: immunoSEQ multiplex PCR; TCRdb lists only in-frame clones, some missing. The sample records 25,000 to 30,000 clones, 77% being singletons. The sequences come from CD8+ T cells sorted from blood (inferred from file names), collected from a patient given nivolumab and ipilimumab in sequence. These receptors all come from a human donor with melanoma.

J is TRBJ2-1 and V is TRBV9; TRBD2 agrees at 8 bases. Germline CDR1 and CDR2: SGDLS and YYNGEE. Trimming took 0 bases from V and 12 from J; bases not matched to a gene: 5. The CDR3 covers 13 residues. The CDR3 is CASSVAGAGGQFF. In nucleotides, the CDR3 is TGTGCCAGCAGCGTAGCTGGCGCGGGGGGGCAGTTCTTC.

The V and J genes are TRBV11-2 and TRBJ2-7, with 9 bases matching TRBD1. CDR3 length equals 16 residues. Trimming took 4 bases from V and 4 from J; bases not matched to a gene: 11. Germline V gene lookup returns CDR1 SGHAT and CDR2 FQNNGV. CDR3 in amino acids: CASSSTGTGIYYEQYF. The DNA for the CDR3 is TGTGCCAGCAGCTCCACCGGGACAGGGATTTATTACGAGCAGTACTTC.

In DNA form, the CDR3 reads TGTGCCAGCAAATCCTTAGGCGGTGAGCAGTTCTTC. Translating gives CASKSLGGEQFF. The chain links TRBV2 to TRBJ2-1; the D is unclear. V was clipped by 7 bases and J by 9 bases, with 13 bases between them. CDR1 is SNHLY, CDR2 FYNNEI, per germline. CDR3 length equals 12 residues.

This chain links TRBV4-1 with TRBJ2-1, with 9 positions matching TRBD2. J gave up 4 bases and V 0 bases, and 7 bases lay outside the gene matches. The CDR3 has 17 residues. Germline V gene sequence: CDR1 MGHRA, CDR2 YSYEKL. The CDR3 here is CASSQEISGGLYNEQFF. The CDR3, as DNA: TGCGCCAGCAGCCAAGAGATTAGCGGGGGCTTATACAATGAGCAGTTCTTC.

The chain is built from TRBV5-1 and TRBJ1-1; weak D call: TRBD1 (5 bases). The germline V gene encodes CDR1 SGHRS and CDR2 YFSETQ. This CDR3 has 14 amino acids. The V end was cut by 4 bases, the J end by 4 bases, with 14 bases between. The CDR3 spells CASSASDSLTEAFF. The CDR3 DNA is TGCGCCAGCAGCGCCTCTGACAGCCTCACTGAAGCTTTCTTT.

The chain uses TRBV27 and TRBJ2-1; 10 bases fit TRBD1. Germline trimming cut 8 bases from V and 4 bases from J; bases unmatched to any gene: 5. Germline CDR1 is MNHEY and CDR2 is SMNVEV (reference sequence). CDR3 size: 14 residues. The CDR3: CASSDRGQYNEQFF. CDR3 nucleotides: TGTGCCAGCTCTGACAGGGGGCAATACAATGAGCAGTTCTTC.

V and J are TRBV6-6 and TRBJ2-1; TRBD2 matches at 11 bases. V lost 10 bases and J lost 3; bases outside the gene matches: 5. Germline V gives CDR1 MNHNY, CDR2 SVGAGI (reference sequence). This CDR3 has 14 residues. DNA of the CDR3: TGTGCCACCATAGCGGGGGGGCGCTACAATGAGCAGTTCTTC. Translation gives CATIAGGRYNEQFF.

The CDR3 protein is CASTTGDRTYEQYF. For the CDR3, the DNA is TGTGCCAGCACTACTGGGGACAGGACCTACGAGCAGTACTTC. The rearrangement links TRBV28 to TRBJ2-7; TRBD1 aligns across 8 bases. Germline CDR1 and CDR2: MDHEN and SYDVKM. V was clipped by 7 bases and J by 2 bases; unmatched bases: 7. The length of the CDR3 is 14 residues.

This clone was counted between two and nine times. The same CDR3 is also encoded by other DNA sequences in this sample. V gene TRBV11-2 combines with J gene TRBJ2-7; 10 bases map to TRBD2. The V segment lost 1 base and the J segment 2 bases; nucleotides outside the gene matches: 2. The CDR3 runs 15 residues. Germline CDR1 and CDR2: SGHAT and FQNNGV. The CDR3 spells CASSLGLAGAYEQYF. In DNA form, the CDR3 reads TGTGCCAGCAGCTTAGGGCTAGCGGGGGCCTACGAGCAGTACTTC.

This sequence joins TRBV19 and TRBJ2-2, with 7 bases lining up with TRBD2. V lost 8 bases to trimming and J lost 7 bases; unmatched junction nucleotides: 7. The CDR3 sequence is 13 residues long. CDR1 LNHDA and CDR2 SQIVND come from the germline V gene (reference sequence). CDR3 region: CASGIGGNGELFF. CDR3 coding DNA: TGTGCCAGTGGGATCGGGGGGAACGGGGAGCTGTTTTTT.

The chain employs TRBV7-9 and TRBJ2-3, with TRBD1 matching 11 bases. The CDR3 sequence is 17 residues long. In germline, CDR1 is SEHNR, CDR2 FQNEAQ (reference sequence). Unmatched junction bases numbered 14, after V lost 7 bases and J lost 5 bases. CDR3 nucleotides: TGTGCCAGCACCATCTCCGCTCCGGGACAGGGGGTAGATACGCAGTATTTT. It codes for CASTISAPGQGVDTQYF.

The chain combines TRBV29-1 with TRBJ2-7; D is ambiguous. CDR1 and CDR2 (germline): SQVTM, ANQGSEA. Trimming stripped 4 bases from V and 3 bases from J, with 10 bases between. The CDR3 runs 12 residues. The CDR3 coding sequence is TGCAGCGTTGCGGCAGGTGGCTACGAGCAGTACTTC. Translating it yields CSVAAGGYEQYF.

The chain combines TRBV15 with TRBJ2-1; 7 nucleotides agree with TRBD1. V gave up 1 base and J gave up 4 bases; unmatched junction bases: 4. This CDR3 region has 15 residues. The germline gives CDR1 LNHNV, CDR2 YYDKDF (reference sequence). DNA of the CDR3: TGTGCCACCAGCAGAGCCCGGACAGGATACAATGAGCAGTTCTTC. It is translated as CATSRARTGYNEQFF.

The table lists this clone with a few counts. The chain uses TRBV6-4 and TRBJ2-3, with 10 nucleotides matching TRBD2. The germline V gene encodes CDR1 MRHNA and CDR2 SNTAGT. The V segment lost 5 bases and the J segment 0 bases; nucleotides outside the gene matches: 5. The CDR3 totals 16 residues. The CDR3 sequence is CASSLLAGTSTDTQYF. The CDR3 DNA follows: TGTGCCAGCAGTCTACTAGCGGGGACTAGCACAGATACGCAGTATTTT.

The chain couples TRBV7-9 to TRBJ1-6; D gene unclear. Deletions cut 5 bases from V and 0 bases from J, with 17 bases between. The CDR3 is 18 amino acids. Germline V gene sequence: CDR1 SEHNR, CDR2 FQNEAQ (reference sequence). CDR3 nucleotides: TGTGCCAGCAGCCCCCGAGGGCTCTCAAGCTCCTATAATTCACCCCTCCACTTT. It specifies CASSPRGLSSSYNSPLHF.

In its sample, this clone ranks as medium-sized. The gene calls are TRBV7-8 and TRBJ2-5; no firm D call. The CDR3 length is 14 residues. Germline CDR1 reads SGHVS; CDR2 reads FQNEAQ. V lost 1 base to trimming and J lost 5 bases, with 11 bases between them. CDR3 coding DNA: TGTGCCAGCAGCTTAGGTGCCAGCAGGGAGACCCAGTACTTC. This sequence encodes CASSLGASRETQYF.

The chain combines TRBV19 with TRBJ1-5; tentative D call: TRBD1 (5 bases). V dropped 2 bases and J dropped 0 bases, with 8 bases sitting between them. The CDR3 has 15 residues. Germline CDR1 and CDR2: LNHDA and SQIVND (reference sequence). The DNA for the CDR3 is TGTGCCAGTAGTATATCACAGGATAGCAATCAGCCCCAGCATTTT. Translating gives CASSISQDSNQPQHF.

The chain carries TRBV19 and TRBJ1-4; maybe TRBD1 (5 bases). The CDR3 is 15 residues long. CDR1 and CDR2 (germline): LNHDA, SQIVND (reference sequence). Trimming took off 5 bases at V and 4 bases at J, with 14 bases between the two ends. CDR3 residues: CASSGFGGDNEKLFF. CDR3 coding DNA: TGTGCCAGTAGTGGGTTCGGGGGAGATAATGAAAAACTGTTTTTT.

The chain carries TRBV28 and TRBJ1-5; TRBD1 aligns across 8 bases. Germline values: CDR1 MDHEN, CDR2 SYDVKM. Germline trimming cut 6 bases from V and 11 bases from J; bases unmatched to any gene: 15. CDR3 length: 15 residues. Here the CDR3 DNA reads TGTGCCAGCAGGCATCAGGGGGCGGATATGGGGACCCAGCATTTT. Translating it yields CASRHQGADMGTQHF.

This clone showed up just once. The gene calls are TRBV19 and TRBJ2-5, with 11 nucleotides matching TRBD1. CDR3 size: 16 residues. Per germline, CDR1 LNHDA and CDR2 SQIVND (reference sequence). V shed 4 bases and J 5 bases; nucleotides not matched to a gene: 9. The chain's CDR3 is CASSTGDRGFLETQYF. Written as DNA, the CDR3 is TGTGCCAGTAGTACCGGGGACAGGGGGTTTTTGGAGACCCAGTACTTC.

The chain employs TRBV9 and TRBJ1-2; TRBD1 matches at 8 bases. CDR1 is SGDLS, CDR2 YYNGEE, per germline. The V gene end was trimmed by 3 bases and the J gene end by 4 bases; junction bases not matched to a gene: 5. This CDR3 is 14 amino acids long. This chain's CDR3 is CASSAAGGGYGYTF. CDR3 DNA sequence: TGTGCCAGCAGCGCCGCAGGGGGCGGCTATGGCTACACCTTC.

The chain uses TRBV9 and TRBJ1-6; a possible D gene is TRBD1 (5 bases). Germline loops: CDR1 SGDLS, CDR2 YYNGEE. Trimming shortened V by 2 bases and J by 0 bases, and 12 bases separated the two germline ends. CDR3 length: 17 residues. The CDR3 DNA sequence: TGTGCCAGCAGCGTTGGACAACAGAGCTCCTATAATTCACCCCTCCACTTT. Translation gives CASSVGQQSSYNSPLHF.

This clone was seen only once. This chain connects TRBV7-6 to TRBJ1-6; 10 nucleotides agree with TRBD1. This CDR3 has 16 amino acids. V shed 5 bases, J shed 8 bases, and the junction held 9 bases outside the gene matches. Looked up from germline, CDR1 is SGHVS and CDR2 is FNYEAQ. For the CDR3, the DNA is TGTGCCAGCAGCCCCCGGACAGGGGGTGAGTATTCACCCCTCCACTTT. Translating gives CASSPRTGGEYSPLHF. Drawing the rest from reference TRBV7-6 and TRBJ1-6, the complete variable domain is GAGVSQSPRYKVTKRGQDVALRCDPISGHVSLYWYRQALGQGPEFLTYFNYEAQQDKSGLPNDRFSAERPEGSISTLTIQRTEQRDSAMYRCASSPRTGGEYSPLHFGNGTRLTVT.

This chain links TRBV15 with TRBJ1-1, with TRBD1 identical over 9 bases. The CDR3 is 16 residues long. J gave up 1 base and V 2 bases, and 5 bases lay outside the gene matches. Germline lookup yields CDR1 LNHNV and CDR2 YYDKDF (reference sequence). The CDR3 sequence is CATSRRQGEANTEAFF. DNA for the CDR3: TGTGCCACCAGCAGACGACAGGGGGAGGCGAACACTGAAGCTTTCTTT.

This clone was seen only once. The rearrangement joins TRBV29-1 to TRBJ2-1; 13 nucleotides line up with TRBD2. Per the germline V gene, CDR1 is SQVTM and CDR2 is ANQGSEA. The CDR3 extends over 16 amino acids. The ends lost 7 bases at V and 1 base at J; junction bases unmatched: 7. The CDR3 bases are TGCAGCGCCACTAGCGGGGGGGCCACGTCCTACAATGAGCAGTTCTTC. It specifies CSATSGGATSYNEQFF.

The CDR3 region has the DNA TGCGCCAGCCGACCCGACAGCTACAATGAGCAGTTCTTC. Protein product: CASRPDSYNEQFF. The chain uses TRBV5-1 and TRBJ2-1; a possible D gene is TRBD1 (5 bases). Germline V gives CDR1 SGHRS, CDR2 YFSETQ. This CDR3 has 13 amino acids. V was trimmed by 7 bases and J by 3 bases, leaving 11 bases between them.

The V gene is TRBV4-3, the J gene TRBJ1-2; maybe TRBD1 (5 bases). Looked up from germline, CDR1 is LGHNA and CDR2 is YSLEER. V shed 0 bases and J shed 4 bases, with 12 bases lying between them. This CDR3 contains 15 residues. As DNA, the CDR3 is TGCGCCAGCAGCCAAGATGTTAGCGGGGCCTATGGCTACACCTTC. It codes for CASSQDVSGAYGYTF.